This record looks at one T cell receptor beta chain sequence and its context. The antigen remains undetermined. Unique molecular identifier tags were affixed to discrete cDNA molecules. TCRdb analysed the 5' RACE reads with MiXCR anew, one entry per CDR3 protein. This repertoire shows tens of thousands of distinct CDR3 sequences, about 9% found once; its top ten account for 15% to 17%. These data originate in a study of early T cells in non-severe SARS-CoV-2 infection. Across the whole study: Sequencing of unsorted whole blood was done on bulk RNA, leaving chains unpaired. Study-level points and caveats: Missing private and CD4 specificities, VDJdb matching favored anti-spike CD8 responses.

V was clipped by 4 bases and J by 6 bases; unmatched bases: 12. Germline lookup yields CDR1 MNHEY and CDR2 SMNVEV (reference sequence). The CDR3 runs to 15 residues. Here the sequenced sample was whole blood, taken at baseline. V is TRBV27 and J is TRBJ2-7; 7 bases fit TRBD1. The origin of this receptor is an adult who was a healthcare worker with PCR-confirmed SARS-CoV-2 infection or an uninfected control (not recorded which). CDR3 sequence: CASSSLGTVWGEQYF. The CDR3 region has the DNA TGTGCCAGCAGTTCCCTGGGGACAGTCTGGGGCGAGCAGTACTTC.